The entry below gives a single T cell receptor beta chain sequence along with its context. What it binds is unknown. V lost 5 bases and J lost 7, with 14 bases in between. Germline CDR1 is SGHTA and CDR2 is FQGNSA. There are 13 residues in the CDR3. This entry comes from a study of beta chain features in type 1 diabetes. Of the isolated RNA, all was reverse transcribed, and so the sequenced material was expressed TCRB transcripts. TCRdb's table, derived via immunoSEQ multiplex PCR, lists solely in-frame clones and lacks some. Of hundreds of thousands of clones in the sample, roughly 12% were seen once. Study-wide findings and caveats: There was a moderate but significant shortening of TCRB CDR3s in all four CD4+ subsets of Type 1 diabetes patients. Researchers reported that naive, central memory and Treg TCRB repertoires appeared more similar in patients than in healthy donors.

The TCR was taken from a man between 18 and 29 years old in good health. Sequencing input: naive CD4+ T cells from blood. The V call is TRBV7-2, the J call TRBJ1-2; D remains unclear. CDR3: CASSPRSGVGYTF. The CDR3 DNA follows: TGTGCCAGCAGCCCCCGGTCCGGGGTTGGCTACACCTTC.